This passage covers 19 T cell receptor beta chains from one sample sequenced in a study of T-cell memory formation after mild COVID-19. TCRdb fed the 5' RACE reads into MiXCR, producing one record per CDR3 protein. The sample yields over 55,000 distinct CDR3 sequences, 9% to 9.5% seen once. Sequencing was done on a sample of PBMCs or a T cell subset sorted from them (not recorded which). Receptors originate from a man between 18 and 29 years old who had mild COVID-19 (a few samples of this study predate the infection). Cell type and time point are not known.

The chain joins TRBV7-9 to TRBJ1-2, with D possibly TRBD1 on 5 matching bases. V lost 2 bases and J 4 bases, leaving 11 bases between the germline ends. This CDR3 region has 14 residues. Germline CDR1 reads SEHNR; CDR2 reads FQNEAQ (reference sequence). CDR3 region: CASSLPGGSYGYTF. The CDR3 coding sequence is TGTGCCAGCAGCTTACCCGGGGGGAGCTATGGCTACACCTTC. Full variable domain (remainder filled in from reference TRBV7-9 and TRBJ1-2): DTGVSQNPRHKITKRGQNVTFRCDPISEHNRLYWYRQTLGQGPEFLTYFQNEAQLEKSRLLSDRFSAERPKGSFSTLEIQRTEQGDSAMYLCASSLPGGSYGYTFGSGTRLTVV.

This clonotype has just a few counts. The V call is TRBV7-9, the J call TRBJ2-3; perhaps TRBD2 as D (5 bases). The CDR3 has 17 amino acids. V was cut by 5 bases and J by 3 bases, with 21 bases left in between. CDR1 and CDR2 from the germline V gene are SEHNR and FQNEAQ (reference sequence). In DNA form, the CDR3 reads TGTGCCAGCAGCCCACCCCCCTGGAGGATGAGTACAGATACGCAGTATTTT. Protein: CASSPPPWRMSTDTQYF. Supplemented by reference TRBV7-9 and TRBJ2-3, the full variable domain reads DTGVSQNPRHKITKRGQNVTFRCDPISEHNRLYWYRQTLGQGPEFLTYFQNEAQLEKSRLLSDRFSAERPKGSFSTLEIQRTEQGDSAMYLCASSPPPWRMSTDTQYFGPGTRLTVL.

This clonotype was detected many times. The chain uses TRBV7-2 and TRBJ2-3; D possibly corresponds to TRBD2 (6 bases). This CDR3 contains 17 residues. Germline CDR1 reads SGHTA; CDR2 reads FQGNSA. The V end lost 2 bases, the J end lost 2 bases, and 17 bases lay between the germline ends. The CDR3 nucleotides are TGTGCCAGCAGCTTACTCACAGCGGGCATGCCCACAGATACGCAGTATTTT. Residues: CASSLLTAGMPTDTQYF. Full variable domain (outside the CDR3, taken from reference TRBV7-2 and TRBJ2-3): GAGVSQSPSNKVTEKGKDVELRCDPISGHTALYWYRQSLGQGLEFLIYFQGNSAPDKSGLPSDRFSAERTGGSVSTLTIQRTQQEDSAVYLCASSLLTAGMPTDTQYFGPGTRLTVL.

In this sample, this clonotype turned up a few times. V and J are TRBV28 and TRBJ2-5; TRBD2 matches 8 bases. CDR3 length: 14 residues. Per germline, CDR1 MDHEN and CDR2 SYDVKM. The V segment lost 3 bases and the J segment 3 bases; nucleotides outside the gene matches: 3. This chain's CDR3 is CASSFGGAEETQYF. The DNA for the CDR3 is TGTGCCAGCAGTTTCGGGGGGGCAGAAGAGACCCAGTACTTC.

V gene TRBV5-1 combines with J gene TRBJ2-5, with D perhaps matching TRBD1 (6 bases). The V end was cut by 4 bases, the J end by 1 base, with 11 bases between. Germline V gives CDR1 SGHRS, CDR2 YFSETQ. The CDR3 has 14 amino acids. Here the CDR3 reads CASSPGQFQETQYF. The CDR3 DNA is TGCGCCAGCAGCCCTGGACAGTTCCAAGAGACCCAGTACTTC.

The chain uses TRBV6-4 and TRBJ1-5; the D is unclear. Germline V gene sequence: CDR1 MRHNA, CDR2 SNTAGT. This CDR3 has 15 residues. V was clipped by 4 bases and J by 0 bases, with 10 bases between them. This CDR3 reads CASSGAGYSNQPQHF. In nucleotides, the CDR3 is TGTGCCAGCAGTGGGGCCGGATATAGCAATCAGCCCCAGCATTTT.

This clonotype has a handful of counts. The chain couples TRBV20-1 to TRBJ2-3; 9 bases fit TRBD2. The V segment lost 2 bases and the J segment 0 bases; nucleotides outside the gene matches: 9. Germline values: CDR1 DFQATT, CDR2 SNEGSKA (reference sequence). This CDR3 region has 17 residues. As DNA, the CDR3 is TGCAGTGCTAGACACACCCGGAGCGGGGGGAGCACAGATACGCAGTATTTT. Translated: CSARHTRSGGSTDTQYF.

In this sample, this clonotype turned up many times. The chain recombines TRBV10-3 with TRBJ2-5; weak D call: TRBD1 (6 bases). V gave up 3 bases and J gave up 4 bases, with 6 bases separating them. CDR3 length: 12 amino acids. CDR1 ENHRY and CDR2 SYGVKD come from the germline V gene. CDR3 residues: CAISDRGETQYF. As DNA, the CDR3 is TGTGCCATCAGTGACAGGGGAGAGACCCAGTACTTC.

The chain employs TRBV30 and TRBJ1-1; weak D call: TRBD1 (5 bases). This CDR3 contains 13 residues. CDR1 and CDR2 (germline): GTSNPN, SVGIG (reference sequence). The germline V and J ends were trimmed by 6 bases and 0 bases, with 11 bases remaining between them. The CDR3 bases are TGTGCCTGCCGGGACTTTATGAACACTGAAGCTTTCTTT. It is translated as CACRDFMNTEAFF.

The sample holds many counts of this clonotype. The chain links TRBV5-1 to TRBJ1-1; 8 nucleotides match TRBD1. J was trimmed by 2 bases and V by 4 bases; bases with no gene match: 4. The germline V gene has CDR1 SGHRS and CDR2 YFSETQ. The CDR3 consists of 14 residues. The CDR3 DNA is TGCGCCAGCAGCACCGGACAGGGTAACACTGAAGCTTTCTTT. Translating it yields CASSTGQGNTEAFF.

In its sample, this clonotype was seen a few times. The chain couples TRBV11-3 to TRBJ1-5, with unresolved D. From germline, CDR1 is SGHNT and CDR2 YENEEA. Trimming took off 1 base at V and 4 bases at J, with 8 bases between the two ends. CDR3 length equals 14 residues. The DNA for the CDR3 is TGTGCCAGCAGCTTAGGAACCGAGAATCAGCCCCAGCATTTT. Its translation: CASSLGTENQPQHF. The variable domain in full, completed from reference TRBV11-3 and TRBJ1-5, reads EAGVVQSPRYKIIEKKQPVAFWCNPISGHNTLYWYLQNLGQGPELLIRYENEEAVDDSQLPKDRFSAERLKGVDSTLKIQPAELGDSAVYLCASSLGTENQPQHFGDGTRLSIL.

This clonotype was picked up a small number of times. The J gene is TRBJ2-5, the V gene TRBV7-9; 8 bases line up with TRBD1. J lost 3 bases, V lost 2 bases, and 5 bases had no gene match. The CDR3 runs 15 residues. Germline-derived CDR1 and CDR2 are SEHNR and FQNEAQ (reference sequence). The CDR3 is CASSLFGQGEETQYF. DNA for the CDR3: TGTGCCAGCAGCTTATTTGGACAGGGTGAAGAGACCCAGTACTTC.

V gene TRBV7-2 combines with J gene TRBJ2-3; unclear D gene. This CDR3 spans 13 amino acids. Germline values: CDR1 SGHTA, CDR2 FQGNSA. Between the trimmed V and J ends, which lost 2 bases and 14 bases, there was a span of 17 bases. The CDR3 region is CASSLPTLPARYF. The CDR3 DNA reads as TGTGCCAGCAGCTTACCGACTCTCCCGGCCCGGTATTTT.

This clonotype has ten or more counts. The chain is built from TRBV5-1 and TRBJ2-5; weak D call: TRBD2 (6 bases). The CDR3 is made up of 15 amino acids. Trimming removed 1 base from V and 7 bases from J, with 17 bases in between. Germline CDR1 SGHRS, CDR2 YFSETQ. The CDR3, as DNA: TGCGCCAGCAGCTTGATAAGTGGCGGGGCGGGGACCCAGTACTTC. This sequence encodes CASSLISGGAGTQYF.

This clonotype was counted between two and nine times. The V call is TRBV20-1, the J call TRBJ2-7, with 9 nucleotides matching TRBD2. From germline, CDR1 is DFQATT and CDR2 SNEGSKA (reference sequence). The CDR3 has 15 amino acids. CDR3 in DNA: TGCAGCGCCCTGGGCGGAGGAGCGGGGGGTTCCGAGCAGTACGTC. Its translation: CSALGGGAGGSEQYV.

This clonotype has a handful of counts. The V gene is TRBV5-1, the J gene TRBJ2-5; D is unresolved. Trimming removed 4 bases from V and 5 bases from J, with 15 bases in between. Germline V gene data show CDR1 as SGHRS and CDR2 as YFSETQ. The CDR3 has 14 amino acids. DNA for the CDR3: TGCGCCAGCAGCGAACCGACCGGGTCGGAGACCCAGTACTTC. It is translated as CASSEPTGSETQYF. Full variable domain (remainder filled in from reference TRBV5-1 and TRBJ2-5): KAGVTQTPRYLIKTRGQQVTLSCSPISGHRSVSWYQQTPGQGLQFLFEYFSETQRNKGNFPGRFSGRQFSNSRSEMNVSTLELGDSALYLCASSEPTGSETQYFGPGTRLLVL.

V and J are TRBV5-1 and TRBJ2-5; D possibly corresponds to TRBD1 (6 bases). Deletions cut 4 bases from V and 1 base from J, with 17 bases between. This CDR3 contains 16 residues. CDR1 is SGHRS and CDR2 is YFSETQ in the germline V gene. CDR3 nucleotides: TGCGCCAGCAGCCCTACAGGGTCTCATGGCCAAGAGACCCAGTACTTC. Its translation is CASSPTGSHGQETQYF. Full variable domain (remainder filled in from reference TRBV5-1 and TRBJ2-5): KAGVTQTPRYLIKTRGQQVTLSCSPISGHRSVSWYQQTPGQGLQFLFEYFSETQRNKGNFPGRFSGRQFSNSRSEMNVSTLELGDSALYLCASSPTGSHGQETQYFGPGTRLLVL.

This clonotype was counted a few times. The V call is TRBV7-2, the J call TRBJ1-5, with D tentatively TRBD1 (6 bases). V was clipped by 3 bases and J by 4 bases, with 10 bases between them. The CDR3 covers 14 residues. CDR1 SGHTA and CDR2 FQGNSA come from the germline V gene. CDR3 sequence reads: CASSFSGHNQPQHF. For the CDR3, the DNA is TGTGCCAGCAGCTTTTCGGGACATAATCAGCCCCAGCATTTT. The full variable domain, its missing parts supplied by reference TRBV7-2 and TRBJ1-5, is GAGVSQSPSNKVTEKGKDVELRCDPISGHTALYWYRQSLGQGLEFLIYFQGNSAPDKSGLPSDRFSAERTGGSVSTLTIQRTQQEDSAVYLCASSFSGHNQPQHFGDGTRLSIL.

This clonotype was recorded many times. One end of the junction fails to match germline, which may point to a read error. The chain is built from TRBV7-7 and TRBJ2-1; D is tentatively TRBD1 or TRBD2 (5 bases each). Germline CDR1 SSHAT, CDR2 FNYEAQ (reference sequence). The CDR3 consists of 14 residues. The CDR3 sequence: CASSYGPVGGEQFF. The CDR3 DNA is TGTGCTAGCAGCTACGGACCCGTTGGGGGTGAGCAGTTCTTC.